This TCR beta chain was sequenced during a study of T cell repertoires in cytomegalovirus infection (dated by TCRdb to about 2019). As for the study more broadly: Because public TCR beta signatures pointed to carriage of CMV infection together with the matching HLA type, the HLA type of each donor mattered for the analysis.

Sequencing was carried out with an Illumina HiSeq 1500. The public reads were reprocessed in TCRdb via fastp at Q25 and MiXCR, keeping in-frame beta chains. When rows share a CDR3 protein, they turn into one entry using the most common DNA and genes. The sample table holds nearly 650,000 distinct CDR3 sequences, of which 20% to 25% were seen once. The top ten constitute approximately 8% of the sample. This clonotype showed up just a few times. Its antigen is still unknown. Per-nucleotide qualities are absent, and no much larger clonotype sits a single base away. Results the study describes overall, beyond this receptor: In the ex vivo response, HLA-C-restricted CMV-specific TCR beta clonotypes were dominant, and in two of eight donors the single most frequent clonotype came from this HLA-C-restricted group. In both this cohort and an independent 352-donor cohort, the cumulative frequency of public TCR beta family members distinguished carriers of CMV infection plus the relevant HLA type.

V has 5 bases trimmed and J has 4 bases trimmed; junction bases matching no gene number 1. The CDR3 runs 12 residues from the cysteine to the phenylalanine. Of the read, only the CDR3 DNA is kept; its 36 bases are in frame from base 1. The source is a human donor in good health (CMV status not recorded). Some clones in this sample may be carry-over from other donors' samples. The sample comprised CD8+ T cells from PBMCs. The rearrangement joined TRBV12-3 or TRBV12-4 to TRBJ2-5; a stretch of 7 junction bases matches TRBD1. The CDR3 loop reads CASSAGGETQYF. The bases read TGTGCCAGCAGTGCAGGGGGAGAGACCCAGTACTTC.